The rows below give T cell receptor beta chains drawn from one sample of a study of cytomegalovirus exposure and HLA in healthy donors. Produced via immunoSEQ multiplex PCR; TCRdb's table is partial and in-frame only. The sample has fewer than 45,000 clones. The sample taken for sequencing was PBMCs. The receptors shown here come from a man aged 35 to 55 in good health and CMV-seropositive. CDR3s include the opening cysteine and the closing phenylalanine or tryptophan. The D gene is left open where the match is weak.

V gene	D gene	J gene	CDR3 length	CDR3 protein	CDR3 DNA
TRBV7-2	TRBD2	TRBJ2-3	15	CASSLWTSFTDTQYF	TGTGCCAGCAGCTTATGGACTAGCTTCACAGATACGCAGTATTTT
TRBV29-1	TRBD1	TRBJ2-5	18	CSVEALLGTGALQETQYF	TGCAGCGTTGAAGCTCTTCTGGGGACAGGGGCCCTACAAGAGACCCAGTACTTC
TRBV7-8	-	TRBJ2-7	14	CASSLRDRDYEQYF	TGTGCCAGCAGCTTGAGAGACAGAGACTACGAGCAGTACTTC
TRBV30	TRBD1	TRBJ2-4	14	CAWSVKGQGSIQYF	TGTGCCTGGAGTGTAAAGGGACAGGGTTCCATTCAGTACTTC
TRBV19	TRBD1	TRBJ1-5	15	CASKTLPGGNQPQHF	TGTGCCAGTAAAACCCTACCAGGGGGGAATCAGCCCCAGCATTTT
TRBV5-6	-	TRBJ1-5	15	CASSPFGRPDQPQHF	TGTGCCAGCAGCCCCTTTGGGAGGCCTGATCAGCCCCAGCATTTT
TRBV5-5	-	TRBJ1-1	15	CASSSQGRSDTEAFF	TGTGCCAGCAGCTCGCAGGGCCGGTCCGACACTGAAGCTTTCTTT
TRBV5-8	-	TRBJ1-5	16	CASTPLVRQSSQPQHF	TGTGCCAGCACCCCCCTAGTACGGCAATCGAGTCAGCCCCAGCATTTT
TRBV6-5	-	TRBJ1-2	14	CASSYSPGSYGYTF	TGTGCCAGCAGTTACTCGCCGGGGAGCTATGGCTACACCTTC
TRBV18	TRBD2	TRBJ2-7	13	CASSPEWGGEQYF	TGTGCCAGCTCACCCGAATGGGGGGGCGAGCAGTACTTC
TRBV9	TRBD2	TRBJ2-3	16	CASSVNLREGADTQYF	TGTGCCAGCAGCGTAAATTTGCGGGAGGGAGCGGATACGCAGTATTTT
TRBV6-4	TRBD2	TRBJ2-1	14	CASSGLAGNNEQFF	TGTGCCAGCAGTGGACTAGCGGGAAACAATGAGCAGTTCTTC
TRBV11-3	TRBD2	TRBJ2-7	15	CASSSGGTSVGEQYF	TGTGCCAGCAGCTCAGGTGGGACTAGCGTAGGCGAGCAGTACTTC
TRBV19	TRBD1	TRBJ1-1	14	CASTPPGQKTEAFF	TGTGCCAGTACCCCACCGGGACAGAAGACTGAAGCTTTCTTT
TRBV10-1	TRBD1	TRBJ2-1	16	CASSERGTGARVEQFF	TGCGCCAGCAGTGAGCGGGGGACAGGTGCTCGGGTTGAGCAGTTCTTC